The 18 T cell receptor beta chains below come from one sample, sequenced in a study of CXCR3-negative and CXCR3-positive naive CD8 T cells. Preparation of TRB cDNA libraries relied on 5' RACE carrying UMI labels. From the 5' RACE reads, TCRdb lists one entry per CDR3 protein and no DNA. This sample's clone table lists approximately 37,000 distinct CDR3 sequences. Sequencing used memory CD8+ T cells from blood. The receptors here all came from a human donor in good health. Some clones in this sample may be carry-over from other donors' samples.

The chain uses TRBV29-1 and TRBJ2-7; the D call of TRBD1 rests on TCRdb alone, since no DNA is present to check it. Germline V CDR1 and CDR2: SQVTM, ANQGSEA. CDR3 length: 15 amino acids. The CDR3 loop reads CSVEASQGFGDEQYF.

The V gene is TRBV6-4, the J gene TRBJ2-1; TCRdb gives TRBD2 as the D gene, but with no DNA this cannot be confirmed. CDR1 and CDR2 from the germline V gene are MRHNA and SNTAGT. CDR3 size: 14 residues. Here the CDR3 reads CASSDGTRQGEQFF.

The gene calls are TRBV5-5 and TRBJ2-5. From germline, CDR1 is SGHKS and CDR2 YYEKEE (reference sequence). CDR3 length equals 13 residues. CDR3 protein: CASSFLGQETQYF.

This CDR3 is CASSLAGTSGAGQYF. This rearrangement joins TRBV12-3 or TRBV12-4 to TRBJ2-7; TCRdb gives TRBD2 as the D gene, but with no DNA this cannot be confirmed. The CDR3 totals 15 residues.

CDR3 protein: CSAEGSSYNEQFF. The chain is built from TRBV20-1 and TRBJ2-1. This CDR3 spans 13 amino acids. Germline CDR1 reads DFQATT; CDR2 reads SNEGSKA (reference sequence).

The CDR3 region is CASSPIGGQGSYEQYF. The V and J genes are TRBV7-3 and TRBJ2-7; TCRdb gives TRBD2 as the D gene, but with no DNA this cannot be confirmed. Germline V lookup: CDR1 SGHTA, CDR2 FQGTGA. The CDR3 extends over 16 amino acids.

CDR3 protein: CSVEDQSWGYTF. The rearrangement uses TRBV29-1 and TRBJ1-2. Germline lookup yields CDR1 SQVTM and CDR2 ANQGSEA. The CDR3 spans 12 residues.

This chain uses TRBV15 with TRBJ1-5; the TCRdb call, TRBD1, lacks DNA for checking. The CDR3 length is 14 residues. Germline V lookup: CDR1 LNHNV, CDR2 YYDKDF (reference sequence). The CDR3 spells CATSVGQANQPQHF.

V usage is TRBV29-1 and J usage is TRBJ2-7; no DNA is available, so the TRBD2 call from TCRdb remains unchecked. Germline CDR1 and CDR2: SQVTM and ANQGSEA. The CDR3 spans 17 residues. The CDR3 loop is CSVEGLAVGTSGSEQYF.

This chain joins TRBV6-2 or TRBV6-3 and TRBJ2-1; the D call of TRBD2 rests on TCRdb alone, since no DNA is present to check it. The CDR3 has 14 residues. Germline V gene sequence: CDR1 MNHEY, CDR2 SVGEGT. CDR3 amino acids: CASSYWGAVDEQFF.

J is TRBJ2-1 and V is TRBV20-1; TCRdb gives TRBD2 as the D gene, but with no DNA this cannot be confirmed. CDR3 size: 15 residues. Germline CDR1 reads DFQATT; CDR2 reads SNEGSKA (reference sequence). CDR3 protein: CSAASIADSYNEQFF.

This clonotype is classed as medium-sized by frequency. CDR3 in amino acids: CASSGTSGGANEQFF. This chain links TRBV6-4 with TRBJ2-1; there is no DNA to check the TCRdb D call of TRBD2. The CDR3 sequence is 15 residues long. Germline V gene sequence: CDR1 MRHNA, CDR2 SNTAGT.

The chain employs TRBV20-1 and TRBJ2-7; TCRdb lists TRBD1, though no DNA is available to test this call. Germline V CDR1 and CDR2: DFQATT, SNEGSKA (reference sequence). The CDR3 consists of 14 residues. The CDR3 sequence is CSARDARQDYEQYF.

The CDR3 here is CASSLDPGVQETQYF. The chain joins TRBV11-2 to TRBJ2-5. CDR1 and CDR2 (germline): SGHAT, FQNNGV. The CDR3 length is 15 residues.

CDR3 in amino acids: CASSKDRGFSYEQYF. The J gene is TRBJ2-7, the V gene TRBV19; absent DNA, TCRdb's TRBD1 call cannot be checked. The CDR3 consists of 15 residues. Germline CDR1 is LNHDA and CDR2 is SQIVND (reference sequence).

The V gene is TRBV11-2, the J gene TRBJ2-1; the TRBD1 assignment by TCRdb is unverifiable without DNA. In germline, CDR1 is SGHAT, CDR2 FQNNGV. The CDR3 is 14 amino acids. The CDR3: CASSYPVDRNEQFF.

The V gene is TRBV6-1, the J gene TRBJ2-1; the TRBD2 assignment by TCRdb is unverifiable without DNA. The germline gives CDR1 MNHNS, CDR2 SASEGT. CDR3 size: 15 residues. The CDR3 here is CASSVGLAGTDEQFF.

This chain joins TRBV21-1 and TRBJ2-7. TRBV21-1 is deemed a pseudogene. The CDR3 consists of 13 residues. This CDR3 is CASRWQEPYEQYF.